Listed below are T cell receptor beta chains from one sample, sequenced in a study of metastatic and nonmetastatic thyroid tumors. TCRdb called clones again from the PCR reads with MiXCR. The sample lists around 6,100 clones, 25% to 35% occurring once. Sequencing used adjacent normal tissue. These receptor sequences come from a female donor with papillary thyroid cancer or a benign thyroid nodule (not recorded which). Some clones in this sample may be carry-over from other donors' samples. The CDR3 runs from the conserved cysteine through the conserved F or W. The D gene is left open where the match is weak. Only some rows state a clone size, as once, few, many or a class for expanded clones.

V: TRBV11-1; D: TRBD2; J: TRBJ2-7; size: once; CDR3: CASSLGLAGAYEQYF; DNA: TGTGCCAGCAGCTTAGGACTAGCGGGAGCCTACGAGCAGTACTTC
V: TRBV6-6; D: TRBD2; J: TRBJ2-1; size: NA; CDR3: CASSYSIREGYNEQFF; DNA: TGTGCCAGCAGTTACTCGATCCGGGAGGGTTACAATGAGCAGTTCTTC
V: TRBV6-6; D: TRBD2; J: TRBJ2-1; size: few; CDR3: CASRVGTSGGIYNEQFF; DNA: TGTGCCAGCAGGGTCGGGACTAGCGGGGGGATATACAATGAGCAGTTCTTC
V: TRBV6-1; D: TRBD2; J: TRBJ2-3; size: few; CDR3: CASSKLAGLTDTQYF; DNA: TGTGCCAGCAGCAAACTAGCGGGACTCACAGATACGCAGTATTTT
V: TRBV20-1; D: TRBD2; J: TRBJ2-7; size: NA; CDR3: CSANCAGGTYEQYF; DNA: TGTAGTGCTAATTGTGCGGGAGGGACCTACGAGCAGTACTTC
V: TRBV2; D: TRBD1; J: TRBJ2-3; size: NA; CDR3: CASSGGQADTQYF; DNA: TGTGCCAGCAGTGGGGGACAGGCAGATACGCAGTATTTT
V: TRBV5-1; D: NA; J: TRBJ1-6; size: NA; CDR3: CACSLRGGNPFNSPLHF; DNA: TGCGCCTGCAGCTTGCGTGGCGGGAACCCCTTTAATTCACCCCTCCACTTT
V: TRBV20-1; D: NA; J: TRBJ2-3; size: NA; CDR3: CSAVAVTSRRTDTQYF; DNA: TGCAGTGCCGTTGCTGTTACTAGCAGGCGCACAGATACGCAGTATTTT
V: TRBV14; D: NA; J: TRBJ2-3; size: NA; CDR3: CASSQSDTQYF; DNA: TGTGCCAGCAGCCAGTCAGATACGCAGTATTTT
V: TRBV11-2; D: TRBD2; J: TRBJ2-1; size: NA; CDR3: CASGTTSGGLSYNEQFF; DNA: TGTGCCAGCGGTACGACTAGCGGGGGGTTATCCTACAATGAGCAGTTCTTC
V: TRBV27; D: NA; J: TRBJ1-1; size: few; CDR3: CASSLGVQMNTEAFF; DNA: TGTGCCAGCAGTTTGGGCGTACAAATGAACACCGAAGCTTTCTTT
V: TRBV12-3/TRBV12-4; D: NA; J: TRBJ1-3; size: NA; CDR3: CASSPTGLRNTIYF; DNA: TGTGCCAGCAGTCCTACAGGGCTGCGAAACACCATATATTTT
V: TRBV20-1; D: TRBD1; J: TRBJ2-7; size: NA; CDR3: CSVLRPGQGGSYEQYF; DNA: TGCAGTGTTCTGAGGCCGGGACAGGGGGGGAGCTACGAGCAGTACTTC
V: TRBV10-3; D: NA; J: TRBJ1-1; size: medium-sized; CDR3: CAISGASSNTEAFF; DNA: TGTGCCATCAGTGGGGCCTCGTCAAACACTGAAGCTTTCTTT
V: TRBV28; D: NA; J: TRBJ2-2; size: NA; CDR3: CASSSSYTPAGELFF; DNA: TGTGCCAGCAGTTCGTCCTACACACCGGCCGGGGAGCTGTTTTTT
V: TRBV4-3; D: TRBD2; J: TRBJ2-5; size: NA; CDR3: CASSQSTSGSETQYF; DNA: TGCGCCAGCAGCCAAAGTACTAGCGGGAGTGAGACCCAGTACTTC
V: TRBV6-2/TRBV6-3; D: NA; J: TRBJ2-7; size: few; CDR3: CASSITGPPYEQYF; DNA: TGTGCCAGCAGTATCACAGGGCCCCCCTACGAGCAGTACTTC
V: TRBV10-2; D: NA; J: TRBJ1-2; size: medium-sized; CDR3: CASSPGVGTYGYTF; DNA: TGCGCCAGCAGTCCAGGGGTCGGCACGTATGGCTACACCTTC
V: TRBV5-1; D: NA; J: TRBJ1-6; size: few; CDR3: CASSLAGGDASPLHF; DNA: TGCGCCAGCAGCTTGGCCGGAGGGGACGCTTCACCCCTCCACTTT
V: TRBV12-3/TRBV12-4; D: TRBD1; J: TRBJ1-2; size: few; CDR3: CASSPGTAYTF; DNA: TGTGCCAGCAGTCCAGGGACAGCCTACACCTTC
V: TRBV6-5; D: TRBD2; J: TRBJ2-7; size: few; CDR3: CASSSLHSGKKYEQYF; DNA: TGTGCCAGCAGTTCCCTCCACAGCGGGAAGAAGTACGAGCAGTACTTC
V: TRBV11-3; D: TRBD1; J: TRBJ2-7; size: NA; CDR3: CASSLGGTVEQYF; DNA: TGTGCCAGCAGCTTAGGAGGGACAGTAGAGCAGTACTTC
V: TRBV11-2; D: NA; J: TRBJ2-2; size: NA; CDR3: CASSLQRGRGTGELFF; DNA: TGTGCCAGCAGCCTTCAACGGGGCCGTGGTACCGGGGAGCTGTTTTTT
V: TRBV6-2/TRBV6-3; D: NA; J: TRBJ2-5; size: NA; CDR3: CASSYWGREGQETQYF; DNA: TGTGCCAGCAGTTACTGGGGCAGGGAAGGGCAAGAGACCCAGTACTTC
V: TRBV20-1; D: NA; J: TRBJ2-3; size: NA; CDR3: CSALPGDTQYF; DNA: TGCAGTGCTCTACCGGGAGATACGCAGTATTTT
V: TRBV5-4; D: TRBD1; J: TRBJ1-1; size: NA; CDR3: CASSLWTGTGMNTEAFF; DNA: TGTGCCAGCAGCTTGTGGACCGGGACAGGGATGAACACTGAAGCTTTCTTT
V: TRBV2; D: TRBD1; J: TRBJ2-3; size: few; CDR3: CASRGGQGSTDTQYF; DNA: TGTGCCAGCAGAGGGGGACAGGGGTCAACAGATACGCAGTATTTT
V: TRBV6-1; D: TRBD2; J: TRBJ2-7; size: few; CDR3: CASSEEVWSGGYYEQYF; DNA: TGTGCCAGCAGTGAAGAGGTCTGGAGCGGGGGCTACTACGAGCAGTACTTC
V: TRBV20-1; D: NA; J: TRBJ2-7; size: few; CDR3: CSASPLGGGYEQYF; DNA: TGCAGTGCTAGCCCGCTGGGAGGGGGGTACGAGCAGTACTTC
V: TRBV10-3; D: NA; J: TRBJ1-3; size: few; CDR3: CAISQYRDSGNTIYF; DNA: TGTGCCATCAGCCAATACAGGGACTCTGGAAACACCATATATTTT
V: TRBV29-1; D: NA; J: TRBJ2-7; size: few; CDR3: CSVTPRRDEQYF; DNA: TGCAGCGTTACACCCCGGAGGGACGAGCAGTACTTC
V: TRBV12-3/TRBV12-4; D: TRBD2; J: TRBJ2-1; size: NA; CDR3: CASRPGTSGPSVF; DNA: TGTGCCAGCAGACCCGGGACTAGCGGCCCGTCGGTCTTC
V: TRBV11-3; D: NA; J: TRBJ2-5; size: few; CDR3: CASSLTKGETQYF; DNA: TGTGCCAGCAGCTTAACCAAGGGAGAGACCCAGTACTTC
V: TRBV28; D: TRBD2; J: TRBJ2-7; size: NA; CDR3: CASSMAGEGDYEQYF; DNA: TGTGCCAGCAGTATGGCGGGGGAGGGAGATTACGAGCAGTACTTC
V: TRBV7-9; D: TRBD2; J: TRBJ2-7; size: once; CDR3: CASSRAGPAYEQYF; DNA: TGTGCCAGCAGCCGAGCGGGACCCGCCTACGAGCAGTACTTC
V: TRBV3-1; D: NA; J: TRBJ2-7; size: NA; CDR3: CASSQGLSRQDEQYF; DNA: TGTGCCAGCAGCCAAGGACTCTCCCGTCAGGACGAGCAGTACTTC
V: TRBV10-3; D: NA; J: TRBJ2-3; size: medium-sized; CDR3: CAISRRIGTDTQYF; DNA: TGTGCCATCAGTCGGAGGATTGGCACAGATACGCAGTATTTT
V: TRBV6-4; D: NA; J: TRBJ1-2; size: NA; CDR3: CASSDLPNRYRFSGSYGYTF; DNA: TGTGCCAGCAGTGACCTACCCAACCGTTACAGGTTCTCCGGGTCATATGGCTACACCTTC
V: TRBV28; D: TRBD1; J: TRBJ1-2; size: few; CDR3: CASSKRTGHYGYTF; DNA: TGTGCCAGCAGTAAACGGACAGGGCACTATGGCTACACCTTC
V: TRBV2; D: TRBD1; J: TRBJ2-6; size: few; CDR3: CASRQGSASSGANVLTF; DNA: TGTGCCAGCCGACAGGGATCAGCTAGCTCTGGGGCCAACGTCCTGACTTTC
V: TRBV4-1; D: NA; J: TRBJ2-7; size: NA; CDR3: CASSPNGSPYEQYF; DNA: TGTGCCAGCAGTCCCAACGGGTCGCCCTACGAGCAGTACTTC
V: TRBV7-9; D: NA; J: TRBJ2-7; size: NA; CDR3: CASSLDDSGPYEQYF; DNA: TGTGCCAGCAGCTTAGATGATAGCGGTCCCTACGAGCAGTACTTC
V: TRBV6-1; D: NA; J: TRBJ1-1; size: few; CDR3: CASRAQVITEAFF; DNA: TGTGCCAGCAGGGCCCAGGTTATCACTGAAGCTTTCTTT
V: TRBV10-1; D: NA; J: TRBJ2-7; size: NA; CDR3: CASSESSSWRGDEQYF; DNA: TGCGCCAGCAGTGAGTCGTCTTCGTGGAGGGGCGACGAGCAGTACTTC
V: TRBV12-3/TRBV12-4; D: TRBD1; J: TRBJ2-7; size: NA; CDR3: CASSYRGREYEQYF; DNA: TGTGCCAGCAGTTACAGGGGACGGGAATACGAGCAGTACTTC
V: TRBV27; D: NA; J: TRBJ1-2; size: few; CDR3: CASRRTGSANYGYTF; DNA: TGTGCCAGCAGGCGAACAGGGTCCGCTAACTATGGCTACACCTTC
V: TRBV7-8; D: TRBD2; J: TRBJ2-1; size: once; CDR3: CASTAGGVGNEQFF; DNA: TGTGCCAGCACAGCGGGAGGAGTGGGGAATGAGCAGTTCTTC
V: TRBV7-2; D: NA; J: TRBJ2-7; size: few; CDR3: CASSLESPFYEQYF; DNA: TGTGCCAGCAGCTTAGAATCGCCGTTCTACGAGCAGTACTTC
V: TRBV2; D: NA; J: TRBJ1-1; size: NA; CDR3: CASSENRADIAFF; DNA: TGTGCCAGCAGTGAGAACAGGGCTGATATTGCTTTCTTT
V: TRBV5-1; D: NA; J: TRBJ1-1; size: NA; CDR3: CASSLRGPAGEAFF; DNA: TGCGCCAGCAGCCTCAGAGGGCCCGCGGGTGAAGCTTTCTTT
V: TRBV28; D: TRBD1; J: TRBJ2-1; size: NA; CDR3: CASSRTGTAYNEQFF; DNA: TGTGCCAGCAGTCGAACCGGGACAGCCTACAATGAGCAGTTCTTC
V: TRBV6-2/TRBV6-3; D: NA; J: TRBJ2-5; size: NA; CDR3: CASTTTGTARQETQYF; DNA: TGTGCCAGCACTACCACCGGGACCGCACGCCAAGAGACCCAGTACTTC
V: TRBV29-1; D: NA; J: TRBJ1-1; size: many; CDR3: CSVYEVAGFEAFF; DNA: TGCAGCGTTTATGAAGTAGCGGGGTTTGAAGCTTTCTTT
V: TRBV7-9; D: TRBD2; J: TRBJ2-7; size: NA; CDR3: CASGSGRTYEQYF; DNA: TGTGCCAGCGGCAGCGGGAGGACCTACGAGCAGTACTTC
V: TRBV6-1; D: NA; J: TRBJ2-7; size: NA; CDR3: CASSPPLGEQYF; DNA: TGTGCCAGCAGTCCTCCCCTGGGAGAGCAGTACTTC
V: TRBV20-1; D: NA; J: TRBJ1-2; size: NA; CDR3: CSAKRRGALYGYTF; DNA: TGCAGTGCTAAAAGAAGAGGGGCCCTCTATGGCTACACCTTC
V: TRBV18; D: TRBD2; J: TRBJ2-3; size: few; CDR3: CASSPAGLASTYEQYF; DNA: TGTGCCAGCTCACCGGCTGGACTAGCCTCTACCTACGAGCAGTATTTT
V: TRBV3-1; D: TRBD1; J: TRBJ1-2; size: NA; CDR3: CASSQVGGSGYTF; DNA: TGTGCCAGCAGCCAAGTAGGGGGCAGTGGCTACACCTTC
V: TRBV4-1; D: NA; J: TRBJ2-3; size: once; CDR3: CASSQSWGQADTQYF; DNA: TGCGCCAGCAGCCAAAGCTGGGGTCAGGCAGATACGCAGTATTTT